This T cell receptor (beta chain) was obtained from a study of CD8 T cells in ankylosing spondylitis. Study conclusions and caveats: Reportedly, disease-linked clones are significantly enriched in ankylosing spondylitis patients' matched synovial fluid.

This clonotype was observed a few times. Its cognate antigen is unknown. The junction departs from the called germline gene at one end, perhaps through a read error. CDR3 size: 15 residues. Germline loops: CDR1 SEHNR, CDR2 FQNEAQ (reference sequence). A single record per CDR3 protein comes from TCRdb applying MiXCR to the 5' RACE reads. This sample yields about 400,000 distinct CDR3 sequences, of which roughly 20% are seen a single time; around 13% belongs to the top ten. This sequence joins TRBV7-9 and TRBJ2-1, with 8 bases matching TRBD2. Sequenced input: blood, either unsorted or a sorted T cell fraction (not recorded which). This clonotype was sampled from a male donor with ankylosing spondylitis or in good health (not recorded which). In DNA form, the CDR3 reads TGTGCCAGCAGCGTAGCGGGATTCGCCTACAATGAGCAGTTCTTC. Its translation is CASSVAGFAYNEQFF.